Shown below are 24 T cell receptor beta chains from a single sample sequenced in a study of blood T cell repertoires in COVID-19. This table comes from immunoSEQ multiplex PCR, and its TCRdb copy is limited to in-frame clones, with some not included. The sample includes a few hundred thousand clones, about nine tenths seen only once; the top ten take around 1.3%. Source material: PBMCs or T cells enriched from blood (not recorded which). These receptors came from a human donor in a cohort exposed to, infected with or recovered from COVID-19 (not recorded which). The donor label of this sample is uncertain.

The chain uses TRBV29-1 and TRBJ1-1; 7 nucleotides align to TRBD1. This CDR3 has 14 residues. Germline assignment: CDR1 SQVTM and CDR2 ANQGSEA. With V trimmed by 5 bases and J by 0 bases, 6 bases remained unmatched. The CDR3 region is CSVRGRGMNTEAFF. DNA of the CDR3: TGCAGCGTTAGGGGGCGCGGGATGAACACTGAAGCTTTCTTT.

CDR3 protein: CASSLYGDEDEKLFF. The CDR3, as DNA: TGTGCCAGCAGTTTATACGGGGATGAAGATGAAAAACTGTTTTTT. V gene TRBV27 combines with J gene TRBJ1-4; D gene unclear. CDR1 is MNHEY and CDR2 is SMNVEV in the germline V gene (reference sequence). The CDR3 runs 15 residues. V lost 1 base, J lost 6 bases, and 12 bases lay in between. The whole variable domain, remainder taken from reference TRBV27 and TRBJ1-4, is EAQVTQNPRYLITVTGKKLTVTCSQNMNHEYMSWYRQDPGLGLRQIYYSMNVEVTDKGDVPEGYKVSRKEKRNFPLILESPSPNQTSLYFCASSLYGDEDEKLFFGSGTQLSVL.

The V call is TRBV28, the J call TRBJ2-3; possible D gene TRBD2, 7 bases. Germline CDR1 and CDR2: MDHEN and SYDVKM. The V and J ends lost 4 bases and 3 bases respectively, with 14 bases between them. The CDR3 spans 15 residues. The DNA for the CDR3 is TGTGCCAGCAGTTCAGGGAGGGGGGCGACAGATACGCAGTATTTT. Translating it yields CASSSGRGATDTQYF.

This clone was counted a few times. This chain uses TRBV4-1 with TRBJ1-5, with a possible D match to TRBD1 (6 bases). V lost 4 bases to trimming and J lost 5 bases, with 15 bases between them. CDR3 size: 15 residues. Looked up from germline, CDR1 is MGHRA and CDR2 is YSYEKL. This chain's CDR3 is CASSPLGTMHQPQHF. For the CDR3, the DNA is TGCGCCAGCAGCCCCCTCGGGACAATGCATCAGCCCCAGCATTTT.

This chain uses TRBV10-3 with TRBJ1-4; D is undetermined. The germline V and J ends were trimmed by 5 bases and 8 bases, with 15 bases remaining between them. The CDR3 extends over 14 amino acids. The germline V gene has CDR1 ENHRY and CDR2 SYGVKD. The CDR3 DNA sequence: TGTGCCATCAGTAACCGGGGTCTAGAGGAAAAACTGTTTTTT. Encoded protein: CAISNRGLEEKLFF.

J is TRBJ1-3 and V is TRBV7-9; no definite D call. The CDR3 extends over 15 amino acids. Germline CDR1 reads SEHNR; CDR2 reads FQNEAQ (reference sequence). V was trimmed by 2 bases and J by 0 bases, leaving 8 bases between them. The CDR3 here is CASSLLSSSGNTIYF. The CDR3 nucleotides read TGTGCCAGCAGCTTACTATCTAGCTCTGGAAACACCATATATTTT.

This clone was counted once. This chain links TRBV18 with TRBJ1-1, with D possibly being TRBD1 (6 bases). The germline CDR1 and CDR2 sequences are KGHSH and LQKENI. CDR3 length: 12 residues. V shed 5 bases and J shed 10 bases, with 14 bases lying between them. The CDR3 reads CASSGARGGAFF. CDR3 DNA: TGTGCCAGCTCAGGGGCTAGAGGGGGAGCTTTCTTT.

The chain is built from TRBV7-3 and TRBJ1-1; 8 nucleotides match TRBD1. The CDR3 is 15 amino acids. Germline lookup yields CDR1 SGHTA and CDR2 FQGTGA. The V and J ends lost 4 bases and 1 base, in that order; junction bases with no gene match: 5. CDR3 in amino acids: CASSSLTGENTEAFF. The CDR3, as DNA: TGTGCCAGCAGCTCCCTGACAGGGGAGAACACTGAAGCTTTCTTT.

The J gene is TRBJ1-2, the V gene TRBV15; 12 bases match TRBD1. This CDR3 is 16 amino acids long. Germline CDR1 LNHNV, CDR2 YYDKDF (reference sequence). Unmatched junction bases numbered 8, after V lost 3 bases and J lost 6 bases. CDR3 loop: CATSSPRDRGLDGYTF. CDR3 bases: TGTGCCACCAGCAGCCCTCGGGACAGGGGGCTGGATGGCTACACCTTC.

The chain uses TRBV10-3 and TRBJ2-5; possible D gene TRBD2, 6 bases. Germline loops: CDR1 ENHRY, CDR2 SYGVKD. The CDR3 consists of 16 residues. Trimming removed 0 bases at V and 4 bases at J, with 15 bases between. CDR3 nucleotides: TGTGCCATCAGTGAGTCATCTGGCGGGGCAGGAGAGACCCAGTACTTC. It yields the protein CAISESSGGAGETQYF.

CDR3: CASSQGKGAETEAFF. CDR3 nucleotide sequence: TGCGCCAGCAGCCAAGGCAAGGGGGCGGAGACTGAAGCTTTCTTT. This chain links TRBV4-3 with TRBJ1-1; 7 nucleotides agree with TRBD1. This CDR3 has 15 residues. The germline gives CDR1 LGHNA, CDR2 YSLEER. V shed 1 base and J 5 bases; nucleotides not matched to a gene: 7.

The V gene is TRBV27, the J gene TRBJ1-4; D gene ambiguous. The V gene's germline CDR1 is MNHEY and CDR2 SMNVEV (reference sequence). The CDR3 length is 15 residues. Trimming shortened V by 4 bases and J by 0 bases, and 9 bases separated the two germline ends. The CDR3 spells CASSYNPATNEKLFF. Written as DNA, the CDR3 is TGTGCCAGCAGTTACAACCCCGCAACTAATGAAAAACTGTTTTTT.

CDR3 nucleotide sequence: TGTGCCAGCAGTGACCGGGGATGGGATGAGCAGTTCTTC. This translates into CASSDRGWDEQFF. V and J are TRBV6-4 and TRBJ2-1, with a tentative D call TRBD2 (5 bases). The CDR3 covers 13 residues. Germline V gene sequence: CDR1 MRHNA, CDR2 SNTAGT. The V end was cut by 2 bases, the J end by 8 bases, with 10 bases between.

CDR3 in amino acids: CASSEGRVRGYEQYF. The CDR3 nucleotides read TGTGCCAGCAGTGAGGGCCGAGTTAGGGGGTACGAGCAGTACTTC. This chain connects TRBV6-1 to TRBJ2-7, with TRBD1 as a possible D gene (6 bases). Germline V gene lookup returns CDR1 MNHNS and CDR2 SASEGT. Trimming removed 3 bases at V and 4 bases at J, with 16 bases between. CDR3 length equals 15 residues.

The chain links TRBV19 to TRBJ2-7; tentative D call: TRBD2 (6 bases). V was cut by 6 bases and J by 1 base, with 13 bases left in between. The germline V gene encodes CDR1 LNHDA and CDR2 SQIVND (reference sequence). This CDR3 spans 14 amino acids. This CDR3 reads CASSPRRGSYEQYF. The CDR3, as DNA: TGTGCCAGTAGCCCTAGGAGGGGTTCCTACGAGCAGTACTTC.

This rearrangement joins TRBV7-9 to TRBJ2-2; 7 bases line up with TRBD1. Germline CDR1 SEHNR, CDR2 FQNEAQ (reference sequence). J gave up 1 base and V 6 bases, and 8 bases lay outside the gene matches. This CDR3 is 16 amino acids long. CDR3 loop: CASSHPGTENTGELFF. CDR3 sequence (DNA): TGTGCCAGCAGTCACCCCGGGACAGAGAACACCGGGGAGCTGTTTTTT.

The chain employs TRBV28 and TRBJ1-1, with TRBD1 identical over 7 bases. With 5 bases clipped from V and 7 bases from J, the junction kept 13 bases outside the gene matches. Per germline, CDR1 MDHEN and CDR2 SYDVKM. This CDR3 is built from 15 residues. The CDR3, as DNA: TGTGCCAGCAGTCTAGACCCAGGGGGTCAGGTTGAAGCTTTCTTT. Its translation: CASSLDPGGQVEAFF.

The chain employs TRBV9 and TRBJ2-7, with D perhaps matching TRBD1 (6 bases). V was trimmed by 3 bases and J by 7 bases, leaving 26 bases between them. This CDR3 has 17 amino acids. Looked up from germline, CDR1 is SGDLS and CDR2 is YYNGEE. In nucleotides, the CDR3 is TGTGCCAGCAGCGCCGGGGTCGTTAGTTTGGGGGCTGAGGAGCAGTACTTC. It is translated as CASSAGVVSLGAEEQYF.

The CDR3 DNA follows: TGCAGCGTTACCGGGACAGCAGACGAGCAGTACTTC. Protein: CSVTGTADEQYF. The J gene is TRBJ2-7, the V gene TRBV29-1; 7 positions match TRBD1. V was clipped by 5 bases and J by 5 bases; unmatched bases: 6. The CDR3 is made up of 12 amino acids. From germline, CDR1 is SQVTM and CDR2 ANQGSEA.

The CDR3 DNA follows: TGCGCCAGCAGCCCCCGACTAGCGGGGGGATTGGAGGCAGATACGCAGTATTTT. Translating it yields CASSPRLAGGLEADTQYF. J is TRBJ2-3 and V is TRBV4-1, with 13 nucleotides matching TRBD2. The CDR3 sequence is 18 residues long. J lost 4 bases, V lost 4 bases, and 11 bases had no gene match. Germline CDR1 reads MGHRA; CDR2 reads YSYEKL.

V usage is TRBV7-6 and J usage is TRBJ2-7; 10 bases map to TRBD2. The CDR3 extends over 16 amino acids. V lost 1 base, J lost 2 bases, and 5 bases stayed unmatched. In germline, CDR1 is SGHVS, CDR2 FNYEAQ. The CDR3 DNA follows: TGTGCCAGCAGCTTAGAGGCTAGCGGGAGACCCTACGAGCAGTACTTC. Encoded protein: CASSLEASGRPYEQYF.

Worth noting for this clone: One junction end does not reproduce the germline sequence, and a read error may be involved. The rearrangement links TRBV4-3 to TRBJ2-4; 10 bases line up with TRBD1. This CDR3 has 16 amino acids. The V gene's germline CDR1 is LGHNA and CDR2 YSLEER. The CDR3 here is CASSQVGTGVKSIQYF. The CDR3 bases are TGCGCCAGCAGCCAAGTCGGGACAGGGGTGAAAAGCATTCAGTACTTC.

This sequence joins TRBV4-2 and TRBJ1-4, with D perhaps matching TRBD1 (6 bases). The CDR3 runs to 16 residues. Trimming shortened V by 1 base and J by 0 bases, and 9 bases separated the two germline ends. The germline CDR1 and CDR2 sequences are LGHNA and YNFKEQ. DNA of the CDR3: TGTGCCAGCAGCCAAGCAACAGGGCCAACTAATGAAAAACTGTTTTTT. Amino acids: CASSQATGPTNEKLFF.

The chain combines TRBV28 with TRBJ2-7; D is possibly TRBD1 (6 bases). This CDR3 comprises 17 residues. Germline-derived CDR1 and CDR2 are MDHEN and SYDVKM. Trimming removed 6 bases at V and 1 base at J, with 22 bases between. The CDR3 DNA sequence: TGTGCCAGCAGGACCAGGGGACGCGCCCGGGGATCCTACGAGCAGTACTTC. Encoded protein: CASRTRGRARGSYEQYF.